This TCR beta chain originates from a study of CD8+CD57+ T cells in acquired aplastic anemia. Using genomic DNA as the template, TCR beta VDJ and CDR3 profiling was carried out. TCRdb reprocessed the reads via MiXCR and lists one record per CDR3 protein. The repertoire holds approximately 180,000 distinct CDR3 sequences, 48% seen once, with around 1.8% in the top ten. This clonotype was seen more than once but under ten times. The germline gives CDR1 LGHDT, CDR2 YNNKEL (reference sequence). The trim removed 2 bases at V and 2 bases at J, leaving 7 bases unmatched. The CDR3 sequence is 17 residues long. Patients chosen for sequencing had shown CD8+CD57+ cell expansion by flow cytometry.

This TCR came from a human donor with aplastic anemia. The chain couples TRBV3-1 to TRBJ2-4; 9 nucleotides line up with TRBD1. The sample was sorted CD4+, CD8+, or CD8+CD57+ T cells (not recorded which) from PBMCs. CDR3 DNA sequence: TGTGCCAGCAGCCAAACACAGGGGGCGGTGTCCAAAAACATTCAGTACTTC. Its protein product is CASSQTQGAVSKNIQYF. Variable domain in full (rest from reference TRBV3-1 and TRBJ2-4): DTAVSQTPKYLVTQMGNDKSIKCEQNLGHDTMYWYKQDSKKFLKIMFSYNNKELIINETVPNRFSPKSPDKAHLNLHINSLELGDSAVYFCASSQTQGAVSKNIQYFGAGTRLSVL.